This T cell receptor (beta chain) came from a study of T cell changes during pregnancy in multiple sclerosis. The germline V gene encodes CDR1 SGDLS and CDR2 YYNGEE. With 2 bases removed from V and 2 bases from J, the gap between germline ends came to 12 bases. This CDR3 spans 15 amino acids. TCRdb's copy holds only in-frame clones and misses some; the assay was immunoSEQ multiplex PCR. The sample has around 68,000 clones, 90% to 95% seen once. Sequenced here: peripheral blood, sampled after pregnancy. J is TRBJ2-3 and V is TRBV9, with D possibly being TRBD2 (5 bases). The clonotype originates from a female donor in good health, enrolled as a control in a pregnancy study. The CDR3 sequence is CASSVGSGDTDTQYF. The DNA of the CDR3 is TGTGCCAGCAGCGTCGGGTCCGGGGACACAGATACGCAGTATTTT.